The present T cell receptor (beta chain) was sequenced within a study of blood T cell repertoires in COVID-19. At the level of the study: Sites across the United States, Italy and Spain contributed samples from acute and convalescent COVID-19.

Per the original methods: The assay estimated nucleated cells by amplifying reference gene primers. Profiled with immunoSEQ multiplex PCR; TCRdb holds only in-frame clones, not every one. That table is the source of V, J and clone size, and D and trimming were worked out from the DNA. The data contain about 68,000 clones, approximately 83% of them singletons. Trimming removed 0 bases from V and 8 bases from J, with 16 bases in between. Germline lookup yields CDR1 SGHAT and CDR2 FQNNGV. The CDR3 extends over 15 amino acids. Material: peripheral blood. The source is a woman aged 55-70 years with acute or convalescent COVID-19. V usage is TRBV11-2 and J usage is TRBJ1-2; D gene unclear. The CDR3 loop is CASSLEPASQQGYTF. The CDR3, as DNA: TGTGCCAGCAGCTTAGAGCCTGCGTCACAGCAAGGCTACACCTTC.